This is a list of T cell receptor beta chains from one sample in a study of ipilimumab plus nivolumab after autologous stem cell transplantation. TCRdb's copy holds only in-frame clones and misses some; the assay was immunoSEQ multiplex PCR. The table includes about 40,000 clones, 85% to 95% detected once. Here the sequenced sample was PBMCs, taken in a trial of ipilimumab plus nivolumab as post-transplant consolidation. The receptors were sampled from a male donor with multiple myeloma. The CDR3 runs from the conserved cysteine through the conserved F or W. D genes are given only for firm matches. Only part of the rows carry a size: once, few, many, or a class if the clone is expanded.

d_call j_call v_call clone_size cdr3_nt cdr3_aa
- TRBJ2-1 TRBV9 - TGTGCCAGCAGCGTAGTGGACGGGAGCTTGAATGAGCAGTTCTTC CASSVVDGSLNEQFF
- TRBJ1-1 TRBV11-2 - TGTGCCAGCAGCCATACAGGGCGGACTGAAGCTTTCTTT CASSHTGRTEAFF
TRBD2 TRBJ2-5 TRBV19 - TGTGCCAGTAGTACTTTACACCAGAGCGGGGGGGGAAGAGAGACCCAGTACTTC CASSTLHQSGGGRETQYF
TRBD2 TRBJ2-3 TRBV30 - TGTGCCTGGAAGGGACTAGCGGTACTCACAGATACGCAGTATTTT CAWKGLAVLTDTQYF
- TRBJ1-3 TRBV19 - TGTGCCAGTAGTATAGTAAACTCTGGAAACACCATATATTTT CASSIVNSGNTIYF
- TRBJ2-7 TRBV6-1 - TGTGCCAGCAAGGGGGGGACCTACGAGCAGTACTTC CASKGGTYEQYF
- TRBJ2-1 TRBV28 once TGTGCCAGCAGGGAAGACAGGAAGCAGTTCTTC CASREDRKQFF
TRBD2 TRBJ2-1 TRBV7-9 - TGTGCCAGCAGTATGACTAGCCAAGGGTCGAATGAGCAGTTCTTC CASSMTSQGSNEQFF
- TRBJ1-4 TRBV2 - TGTGCCAGCAACTACGGGGGGGCAAGAGAAAAACTGTTTTTT CASNYGGAREKLFF
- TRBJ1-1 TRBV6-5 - TGTGCCAGCAGGAGGACAGCGAACACTGAAGCTTTCTTT CASRRTANTEAFF
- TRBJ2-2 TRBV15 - TGTGCCACCCAGCGTGGCGACTTCGGCGGGGAGCTGTTTTTT CATQRGDFGGELFF
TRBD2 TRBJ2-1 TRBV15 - TGTGCCACCAGCAGAGGGGGGAGCGGGGGGGGGAGTGAGCAGTTCTTC CATSRGGSGGGSEQFF
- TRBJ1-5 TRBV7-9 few TGTGCCAGCAGCTTATCGGGGCAGATCAATCAGCCCCAGCATTTT CASSLSGQINQPQHF
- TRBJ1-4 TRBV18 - TGTGCCAGCTCACCAGTGGGACCTAATAATGAAAAACTGTTTTTT CASSPVGPNNEKLFF
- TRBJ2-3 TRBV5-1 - TGCGCCAGCAGCTTTGGGCTAGCGCATAACACAGATACGCAGTATTTT CASSFGLAHNTDTQYF
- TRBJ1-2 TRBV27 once TGTGCCAGCAGTTTGAAAGGGTCTAACTATGGCTACACCTTC CASSLKGSNYGYTF
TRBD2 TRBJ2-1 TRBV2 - TGTAGTTTCGGGCTAGCGGGGTCCTCCTACAATGAGCAGTTCTTC CSFGLAGSSYNEQFF
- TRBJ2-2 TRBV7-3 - TGTGCCAGCCGACAGGAAGGCACCGGGGAGCTGTTTTTT CASRQEGTGELFF
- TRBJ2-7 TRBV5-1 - TGCGCCAGCAGCTTGGTACCGGGCTACGAGCAGTACTTC CASSLVPGYEQYF
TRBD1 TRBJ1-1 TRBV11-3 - TGTGCCAGCAGCGTTGACAGGGACACTGAAGCTTTCTTT CASSVDRDTEAFF
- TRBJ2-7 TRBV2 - TGTGCCAGCAGTGAGGACAGAACCTACGAGCAGTACTTC CASSEDRTYEQYF
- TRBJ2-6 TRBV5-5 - TGTGCCAGCAGCTTACAGGGCTCTGGGGCCAACGTCCTGACTTTC CASSLQGSGANVLTF
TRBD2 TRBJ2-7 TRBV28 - TGTGCCAGCAGTTTACACACTAGCGGGAGGGCCAGATACGAGCAGTACTTC CASSLHTSGRARYEQYF
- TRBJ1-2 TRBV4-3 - TGCGCCAGCAGCCAAGCGACAGGACCCTATGGCTACACCTTC CASSQATGPYGYTF
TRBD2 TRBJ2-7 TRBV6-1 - TGTGCCAGCAGTGAAGCTCTAGCGGGGGGGCCGTACGAGCAGTACTTC CASSEALAGGPYEQYF
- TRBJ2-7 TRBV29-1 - TGCAGCGTTGAAGGTTGGGAGTTCGAGCAGTACTTC CSVEGWEFEQYF
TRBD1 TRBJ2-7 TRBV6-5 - TGTGCCAGCAGGACGGACAGGGGGTGGACCTACGAGCAGTACTTC CASRTDRGWTYEQYF
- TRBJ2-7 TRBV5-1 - TGCGCCAGCAGCTTGTTACGCAACTACGAGCAGTACTTC CASSLLRNYEQYF
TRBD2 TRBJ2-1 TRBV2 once TGTGCCAGCAGTGCCCGACTAGCTCCGCAGTTCTTC CASSARLAPQFF
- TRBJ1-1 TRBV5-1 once TGCGCCAGCAGCTTGCGTGGGAACACAGGGAACACTGAAGCTTTCTTT CASSLRGNTGNTEAFF
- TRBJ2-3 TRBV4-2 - TGTGCCAGCAGCCAAGATCGACGACTACCTTACACAGATACGCAGTATTTT CASSQDRRLPYTDTQYF
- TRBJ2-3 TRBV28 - TGTGCCAGCAGTAAACCGGGACCCCCCTTCACAGATACGCAGTATTTT CASSKPGPPFTDTQYF
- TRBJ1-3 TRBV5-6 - TGTGCCAGCAGCCGAGGGACTTACCAGTACTCTGGAAACACCATATATTTT CASSRGTYQYSGNTIYF
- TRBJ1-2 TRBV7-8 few TGTGCCAGCAGCCCCGGGAGAGGGCAAGGCTACACCTTC CASSPGRGQGYTF
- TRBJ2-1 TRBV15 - TGTGCCACCAGCAGATTTGGAATAATGGGTTACAATGAGCAGTTCTTC CATSRFGIMGYNEQFF
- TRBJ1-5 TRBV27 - TGTGCCAGCAGTCTCGTTTCGGGGACACGCAATCAGCCCCAGCATTTT CASSLVSGTRNQPQHF
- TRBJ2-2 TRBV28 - TGTGCCAGCACCCCCCCCAGGTCCCTGGCCGGGGAGCTGTTTTTT CASTPPRSLAGELFF
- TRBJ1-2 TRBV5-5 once TGTGCCAGCAGCTTGGTTGGGACAAGCTATGGCTACACCTTC CASSLVGTSYGYTF
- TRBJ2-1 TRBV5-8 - TGTGCCAGCAGGGTGGTGAGGCAGTTCTTC CASRVVRQFF
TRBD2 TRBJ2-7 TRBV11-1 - TGTGCCAGCAGCTTAGAAGTAGCGGGAGTATCTTCCTACGAGCAGTACTTC CASSLEVAGVSSYEQYF
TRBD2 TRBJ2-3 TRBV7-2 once TGTGCCAGCAGCTTATTTGGCCTAGCGGGAGGGACAGATACGCAGTATTTT CASSLFGLAGGTDTQYF
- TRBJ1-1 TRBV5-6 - TGTGCCAGCAGCTTGAGGGGGGTGAACACTGAAGCTTTCTTT CASSLRGVNTEAFF
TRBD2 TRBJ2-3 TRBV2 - TGTGCCAGCAGCGGGCGGGAGTCAGATACGCAGTATTTT CASSGRESDTQYF
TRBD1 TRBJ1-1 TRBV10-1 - TGCGCCAGCAGCGACAGGGGAAGGGAAGCTTTCTTT CASSDRGREAFF
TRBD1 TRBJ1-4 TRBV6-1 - TGTGCCAGCAGTGGGGACAGATCAAATGAAAAACTGTTTTTT CASSGDRSNEKLFF
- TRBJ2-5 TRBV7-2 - TGTGCCAGCAGCTTAGCGGGAGAGGGGGAGACCCAGTACTTC CASSLAGEGETQYF
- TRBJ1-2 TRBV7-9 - TGTGCCAGCAGCTTGGTGTCTTGGGGGAGGACTAACTATGGCTACACCTTC CASSLVSWGRTNYGYTF
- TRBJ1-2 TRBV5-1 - TGCGCCAGCAGCTTGTACCCAGGGTGGGACTATGGCTACACCTTC CASSLYPGWDYGYTF
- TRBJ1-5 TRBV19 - TGTGCCAGTAGTATTGGCCGGGGAGGTCAGCCCCAGCATTTT CASSIGRGGQPQHF
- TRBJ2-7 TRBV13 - TGTGCCAGCAGCTTAGGGCTGGAGGGGACCCACGAGCAGTACTTC CASSLGLEGTHEQYF
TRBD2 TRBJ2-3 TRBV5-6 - TGTGCCAGCAGCATAGGACTAGCGGGGGGACCAGATACGCAGTATTTT CASSIGLAGGPDTQYF
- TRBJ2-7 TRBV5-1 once TGCGCCAGCAGCTTGGGGCCTAGCCCTGAGGACGAGCAGTACTTC CASSLGPSPEDEQYF